This TCR beta chain derives from a study of CD8 T cells in ankylosing spondylitis. Germline CDR1 DFQATT, CDR2 SNEGSKA (reference sequence). CDR3 length equals 17 residues. The V gene lost 0 bases and the J gene lost 1 base, with 16 bases spanning the gap. Study results and caveats: Apparently characteristic of ankylosing spondylitis blood was a TCR beta motif (about 8 highly homologous variants).

This clonotype has just one count. The target antigen is unknown. Using quantitative 5'-RACE with molecular barcodes, the authors made TCR beta libraries. MiXCR, run by TCRdb on the 5' RACE reads, gives a single entry per CDR3 protein. The sample has roughly 230,000 distinct CDR3 sequences; under 20% are singletons. The sample was blood, either unsorted or a sorted T cell fraction (not recorded which). The receptor was derived from a male donor with ankylosing spondylitis or in good health (not recorded which). The rearrangement uses TRBV20-1 and TRBJ2-1, with D tentatively TRBD2 (7 bases). CDR3 in DNA: TGCAGTGCTAGAGATGGGGGGGCTAGCGTATCCTACAATGAGCAGTTCTTC. Encoded protein: CSARDGGASVSYNEQFF.